Sequencing of this TCR beta chain was carried out in a study of response to subunit inactivated influenza vaccine. This clonotype was counted at least ten times. One end of the junction is discordant with germline, which a read error may explain. TCRdb recomputed calls from the RT-PCR reads with MiXCR, one row per CDR3 protein. The sample holds about 620,000 distinct CDR3 sequences, around 10% seen once. Germline CDR1 is KGHDR and CDR2 is SFDVKD. This CDR3 is 18 amino acids long. These data also formed part of another study, on T cells expressing NK-cell markers. That paper states: It was by 5'RACE template switching with UMIs that TCR beta cDNA was made. Seven donors tested HCMV-seropositive and one tested seronegative among the eight sequenced.

The chain recombines TRBV24-1 with TRBJ1-5; D might be TRBD1 (6 bases). Sample: PBMCs from blood, taken on the day of vaccination. The sequence came from a man in his fifties who received an inactivated influenza vaccine. CDR3 DNA: TGTGCCACCAGTGATTTAGCCCGTTTGGACAGAGGGAATCGGCCCCAGCATTTT. Protein sequence: CATSDLARLDRGNRPQHF.